The 2 T cell receptor beta chains in this list originate from one sample, sequenced in a study of T-cell memory formation after mild COVID-19. In TCRdb, the 5' RACE reads were re-called with MiXCR into one record per CDR3 protein. The sample lists 120,000 to 150,000 distinct CDR3 sequences, 13% to 15% occurring once. Sequenced: PBMCs or a T cell subset sorted from them (not recorded which). These TCRs come from an adult woman who had mild COVID-19 (a few samples of this study predate the infection). Cell type and time point are not known.

This clonotype occurred a few times. The chain employs TRBV10-3 and TRBJ2-3; 10 nucleotides align to TRBD2. There are 15 residues in the CDR3. In germline, CDR1 is ENHRY, CDR2 SYGVKD. After removal of 4 bases from V and 4 bases from J, the junction contained 5 bases not matched to a gene. CDR3 DNA: TGTGCCATCAGTGGGAGACTAGCGGGCCCAGATACGCAGTATTTT. Translated, it gives CAISGRLAGPDTQYF.

The V call is TRBV12-3 or TRBV12-4, the J call TRBJ2-6; no reliable D call. This CDR3 region has 15 residues. With 7 bases removed from V and 0 bases from J, the gap between germline ends came to 10 bases. CDR3 nucleotide sequence: TGTGCCAGCAATTCTTTGAGCTCTGGGGCCAACGTCCTGACTTTC. This encodes CASNSLSSGANVLTF.